This T cell receptor beta chain derives from a study of cytomegalovirus exposure and HLA in healthy donors. The donors were part of the validation cohort of 95 to 150 subjects. That cohort was separate from the first cohort, which comprised about 730 subjects. Worth noting for this clone: No antigen is known for it.

Whole-study findings and limits: Cytomegalovirus association was assigned to under 200 TCR beta chains.

Assay used: immunoSEQ multiplex PCR; TCRdb lists only in-frame clones, some missing. This sample has 60,000 to 65,000 clones; around 95% occur once, and the top ten carry approximately 5%. The sample consisted of PBMCs. This TCR was sampled from a woman aged 18 to 35 in good health and CMV-seropositive.

The DNA of the CDR3 is TGTGCCAGCAGTTACCTCAGGGGAAATCAGCCCCAGCATTTT. Protein: CASSYLRGNQPQHF. This sequence joins TRBV27 and TRBJ1-5; perhaps TRBD1 as D (6 bases). The CDR3 covers 14 residues. V was trimmed by 4 bases and J by 4 bases, leaving 11 bases between them. Germline-derived CDR1 and CDR2 are MNHEY and SMNVEV (reference sequence).